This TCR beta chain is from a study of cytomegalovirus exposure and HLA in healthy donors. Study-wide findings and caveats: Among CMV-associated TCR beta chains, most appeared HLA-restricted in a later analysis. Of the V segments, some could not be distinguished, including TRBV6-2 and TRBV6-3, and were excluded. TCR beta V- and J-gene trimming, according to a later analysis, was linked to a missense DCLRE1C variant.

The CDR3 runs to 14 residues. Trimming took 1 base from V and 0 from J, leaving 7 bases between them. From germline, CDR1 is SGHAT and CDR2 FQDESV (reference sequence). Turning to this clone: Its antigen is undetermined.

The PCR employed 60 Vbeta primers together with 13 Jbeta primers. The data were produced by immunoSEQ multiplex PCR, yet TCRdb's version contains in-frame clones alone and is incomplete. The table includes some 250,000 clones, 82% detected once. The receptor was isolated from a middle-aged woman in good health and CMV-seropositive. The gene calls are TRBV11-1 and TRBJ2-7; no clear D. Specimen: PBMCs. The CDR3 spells CASSLERISYEQYF. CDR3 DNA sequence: TGTGCCAGCAGCTTAGAGCGTATCTCCTACGAGCAGTACTTC. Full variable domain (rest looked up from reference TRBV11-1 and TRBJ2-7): EAEVAQSPRYKITEKSQAVAFWCDPISGHATLYWYRQILGQGPELLVQFQDESVVDDSQLPKDRFSAERLKGVDSTLKIQPAELGDSAMYLCASSLERISYEQYFGPGTRLTVT.